This T cell receptor (beta chain) was captured in a study of blood T cell repertoires in COVID-19. Whole-study context: Samples came from the United States, Italy and Spain, spanning acute and convalescent COVID-19. PBMCs, B-cell-depleted T cells, or T cells were the source of the cDNA or gDNA that made up the material.

Authors' methods: It was from reference gene primer amplification that nucleated cell counts were estimated. Libraries were prepared by immunoSEQ multiplex PCR; TCRdb keeps only in-frame clonotypes and omits some of them. The D gene and trimming were derived from the DNA, and the V and J assignments and clone size from that table. The sample carries 140,000 to 150,000 clones, 76% recorded once. Germline V gives CDR1 SGHNT, CDR2 YYREEE (reference sequence). This CDR3 is built from 15 residues. Germline trimming cut 7 bases from V and 5 bases from J; bases unmatched to any gene: 14. This clonotype was obtained from a man aged 60 to 75 with acute or convalescent COVID-19. The V and J genes are TRBV5-4 and TRBJ2-7; 8 positions agree with TRBD2. Input material: peripheral blood. CDR3 bases: TGTGCCAGCGGCAGAGCGGGAGCGGGAAGCCACGAGCAGTACTTC. This encodes CASGRAGAGSHEQYF.